Below, 23 T cell receptor beta chains from the same sample are listed, as sequenced in a study of blood T cells in healthy people across ages. Sample-barcoded 5' priming and a J-beta primer mix drove a second PCR of about 6 to 12 cycles. TCRdb itself ran the 5' RACE reads through MiXCR, one entry per CDR3 protein. The table records about 830,000 distinct CDR3 sequences, 62% of them present only once. Sequencing input: blood. These receptors were obtained from a man between 25 and 39 years old in good health.

This clonotype was seen once. This rearrangement joins TRBV6-5 to TRBJ1-2, with D unclear. The V end lost 8 bases, the J end lost 1 base, and 17 bases lay between the germline ends. CDR3 size: 15 residues. The germline gives CDR1 MNHEY, CDR2 SVGAGI. The CDR3 region is CASLRSGAFNYGYTF. The CDR3 DNA follows: TGTGCCAGCCTCCGATCAGGAGCTTTTAACTATGGCTACACCTTC.

This clonotype was seen a handful of times. The chain is built from TRBV7-3 and TRBJ2-3, with 7 bases aligning to TRBD2. Germline values: CDR1 SGHTA, CDR2 FQGTGA. CDR3 length equals 16 residues. Trimming took 1 base from V and 1 from J; bases not matched to a gene: 5. CDR3 bases: TGTGCCAGCAGCTTAAACGGGGGGTCCGGCACAGATACGCAGTATTTT. Translating gives CASSLNGGSGTDTQYF.

This chain links TRBV2 with TRBJ2-7; possibly TRBD1 or TRBD2 for D (5 bases each). Germline CDR1 is SNHLY and CDR2 is FYNNEI. The CDR3 contains 15 residues. With 3 bases removed from V and 0 bases from J, the gap between germline ends came to 12 bases. The CDR3 DNA follows: TGTGCCAGCAGTGAGGGGGACGGGCGCTCCTACGAGCAGTACTTC. Protein sequence: CASSEGDGRSYEQYF.

The chain links TRBV29-1 to TRBJ2-2, with TRBD1 matching 9 bases. Trimming at V came to 6 bases and at J to 7 bases, leaving 12 bases not matched to a gene. CDR1 and CDR2 (germline): SQVTM, ANQGSEA. CDR3 length: 15 amino acids. Written as DNA, the CDR3 is TGCAGCGTCATAACTACAGGGGGCAGGAGCGGGGAGCTGTTTTTT. It codes for CSVITTGGRSGELFF.

The CDR3 sequence: CASSLLPSGDYEQYF. The CDR3, as DNA: TGTGCCAGCAGCTTACTGCCCAGCGGGGACTACGAGCAGTACTTC. The chain combines TRBV7-2 with TRBJ2-4; 7 positions match TRBD2. Gene TRBJ2-7 matches the end of the DNA better, so the J call may be wrong. The CDR3 extends over 15 amino acids. Germline V gene lookup returns CDR1 SGHTA and CDR2 FQGNSA.

The CDR3 DNA follows: TGTGCCAGCAGGGATCTAGCGGGGAACTACGAGCAGTACTTC. Residues: CASRDLAGNYEQYF. The rearrangement uses TRBV6-5 and TRBJ2-7, with 9 nucleotides matching TRBD2. CDR3 length: 14 amino acids. V was pared by 6 bases and J by 3 bases, with 6 bases of the junction left unmatched. The germline V gene has CDR1 MNHEY and CDR2 SVGAGI.

The chain couples TRBV5-1 to TRBJ2-1, with TRBD2 matching 9 bases. The CDR3 contains 14 residues. The V and J ends lost 0 bases and 14 bases, in that order; junction bases with no gene match: 9. CDR1 and CDR2 (germline): SGHRS, YFSETQ. The CDR3 region is CASSLDTSSGVKFF. The CDR3 nucleotides are TGCGCCAGCAGCTTGGATACCTCTAGCGGGGTGAAGTTCTTC. The full variable domain, its missing parts supplied by reference TRBV5-1 and TRBJ2-1, is KAGVTQTPRYLIKTRGQQVTLSCSPISGHRSVSWYQQTPGQGLQFLFEYFSETQRNKGNFPGRFSGRQFSNSRSEMNVSTLELGDSALYLCASSLDTSSGVKFFGPGTRLTVL.

The chain carries TRBV5-1 and TRBJ1-6; 7 nucleotides align to TRBD1. The CDR3 extends over 14 amino acids. CDR1 SGHRS and CDR2 YFSETQ come from the germline V gene. V dropped 1 base and J dropped 10; count of bases not matched to a gene: 5. The CDR3 sequence: CASSLRQGGSPLHF. In DNA form, the CDR3 reads TGCGCCAGCAGCTTGAGACAGGGAGGGTCACCCCTCCACTTT.

This clonotype occurred a few times. The V and J genes are TRBV7-2 and TRBJ2-4, with 7 positions matching TRBD1. This CDR3 has 16 residues. The germline gives CDR1 SGHTA, CDR2 FQGNSA. With 1 base clipped from V and 0 bases from J, the junction kept 3 bases outside the gene matches. The chain's CDR3 is CASSLETGVAKNIQYF. Written as DNA, the CDR3 is TGTGCCAGCAGCTTAGAAACAGGGGTAGCCAAAAACATTCAGTACTTC.

This clonotype was detected only a few times. The chain employs TRBV20-1 and TRBJ1-5; D perhaps matches TRBD1 (5 bases). Between the trimmed V and J ends, which lost 0 bases and 6 bases, there was a span of 12 bases. CDR1 is DFQATT and CDR2 is SNEGSKA in the germline V gene (reference sequence). CDR3 length: 14 amino acids. The CDR3 nucleotides read TGCAGTGCTAGAGATCCGGGGGGGAGTCAGCCCCAGCATTTT. Amino acids: CSARDPGGSQPQHF.

This clonotype has only a few counts. The CDR3 reads CASSQVGGAPEKLFF. The CDR3 DNA sequence: TGCGCCAGCAGCCAAGTGGGGGGCGCCCCTGAAAAACTGTTTTTT. The rearrangement links TRBV4-3 to TRBJ1-4; possible D gene TRBD1, 6 bases. Trimming cost V 1 base and J 7 bases, with 13 bases left between them. CDR3 length: 15 amino acids. CDR1 LGHNA and CDR2 YSLEER come from the germline V gene.

The rearrangement joins TRBV29-1 to TRBJ2-5, with D hard to call. Germline CDR1 reads SQVTM; CDR2 reads ANQGSEA. This CDR3 has 11 amino acids. V was cut by 1 base and J by 4 bases, with 4 bases left in between. The CDR3 DNA follows: TGCAGCGTTGAAGTCTCAGAGACCCAGTACTTC. Residues: CSVEVSETQYF.

This CDR3 is CASSSMDRDAYEQYF. The CDR3, as DNA: TGTGCCAGCAGCTCCATGGACAGGGATGCCTACGAGCAGTACTTC. The chain joins TRBV2 to TRBJ2-7; 8 bases line up with TRBD1. V trimming: 6 bases; J trimming: 2 bases; junction bases outside the gene matches: 9. The CDR3 loop spans 15 amino acids. From germline, CDR1 is SNHLY and CDR2 FYNNEI.

The V gene is TRBV29-1, the J gene TRBJ2-5; D remains ambiguous. The V end lost 4 bases, the J end lost 2 bases, and 11 bases lay between the germline ends. CDR1 SQVTM and CDR2 ANQGSEA come from the germline V gene. The CDR3 contains 13 residues. The CDR3 here is CSVGQAIQETQYF. The CDR3 coding sequence is TGCAGCGTTGGGCAGGCTATACAAGAGACCCAGTACTTC.

This clonotype was counted between two and nine times. The gene calls are TRBV9 and TRBJ2-4, with a possible D match to TRBD1 (5 bases). The V end lost 1 base, the J end lost 7 bases, and 18 bases lay between the germline ends. The CDR3 covers 16 residues. The germline CDR1 and CDR2 sequences are SGDLS and YYNGEE. DNA for the CDR3: TGTGCCAGCAGCGTACAGGGAAGTCCTGTCGGGAACATTCAGTACTTC. Protein: CASSVQGSPVGNIQYF.

The rearrangement links TRBV7-2 to TRBJ2-5, with D perhaps matching TRBD1 (6 bases). V shed 1 base and J shed 5 bases, with 17 bases lying between them. CDR3 size: 16 residues. From germline, CDR1 is SGHTA and CDR2 FQGNSA. Here the CDR3 DNA reads TGTGCCAGCAGCTTAGAGGGCCAGGGGATGGGTGAGACCCAGTACTTC. Its translation is CASSLEGQGMGETQYF.

This clonotype was seen only once. The chain couples TRBV9 to TRBJ2-1, with a possible D match to TRBD2 (6 bases). CDR3 size: 16 residues. The germline gives CDR1 SGDLS, CDR2 YYNGEE. Trimming left V 2 bases short and J 10 bases short, with 22 bases between. The CDR3 sequence is CASSVLSGNPAGEQFF. DNA of the CDR3: TGTGCCAGCAGCGTCCTTAGCGGCAATCCAGCAGGGGAGCAGTTCTTC.

The gene calls are TRBV7-6 and TRBJ2-5; TRBD2 might be the D (6 bases). The CDR3 loop spans 17 amino acids. The V and J ends lost 4 bases and 6 bases respectively, with 24 bases between them. Germline V gene lookup returns CDR1 SGHVS and CDR2 FNYEAQ. This CDR3 is CASSSAGSGTGRQTQYF. The DNA of the CDR3 is TGTGCCAGCAGCTCGGCGGGGAGCGGTACGGGCCGTCAGACCCAGTACTTC.

V and J are TRBV7-8 and TRBJ2-3, with D possibly being TRBD1 or TRBD2 (6 bases each). Germline CDR1 reads SGHVS; CDR2 reads FQNEAQ. Trimming took off 1 base at V and 3 bases at J, with 14 bases between the two ends. The CDR3 runs 16 residues. Here the CDR3 reads CASSLVPGALTDTQYF. DNA of the CDR3: TGTGCCAGCAGCTTAGTTCCGGGGGCGTTAACAGATACGCAGTATTTT.

V is TRBV28 and J is TRBJ2-5; D gene uncertain. V gave up 6 bases and J gave up 3 bases, with 14 bases separating them. Germline V gene data show CDR1 as MDHEN and CDR2 as SYDVKM. The CDR3 sequence is 14 residues long. This CDR3 is CASSLTNPEETQYF. CDR3 in DNA: TGTGCCAGCAGCCTCACTAACCCGGAAGAGACCCAGTACTTC.

V is TRBV6-5 and J is TRBJ2-6; TRBD1 is a possible D gene (6 bases). V was cut by 6 bases and J by 4 bases, with 13 bases left in between. Germline CDR1 is MNHEY and CDR2 is SVGAGI. The CDR3 runs 15 residues. The CDR3 sequence: CASSFGQPGANVLTF. CDR3 nucleotide sequence: TGTGCCAGCAGCTTTGGACAGCCCGGGGCCAACGTCCTGACTTTC.

The rearrangement uses TRBV7-2 and TRBJ2-6; D uncertain. CDR1 and CDR2 from the germline V gene are SGHTA and FQGNSA. The CDR3 is made up of 15 amino acids. Trimming stripped 5 bases from V and 2 bases from J, with 10 bases between. For the CDR3, the DNA is TGTGCCAGCAGCCCTTACAAGGCTGGGGCCAACGTCCTGACTTTC. Translated: CASSPYKAGANVLTF.

The genes are TRBV10-3 and TRBJ2-2; D is undetermined. Germline V lookup: CDR1 ENHRY, CDR2 SYGVKD. V gave up 3 bases and J gave up 9 bases, with 8 bases separating them. The CDR3 extends over 12 amino acids. The CDR3 nucleotides read TGTGCCATCAGTGAAGTGAGCAGGGAGCTGTTTTTT. Residues: CAISEVSRELFF.